This T cell receptor beta chain was identified in a study of cytotoxic CD8 clonotypes in ibrutinib-treated CLL. Study-level results: On treatment, the uncommon public clonotypes contracted or remained stable. Baseline clonality, above age-matched healthy donor levels, tracked circulating CD8+ T-cell counts. Clonality went higher at ibrutinib response and then dropped back toward baseline at progression.

For this clone: Its antigen is unknown.

The source of roughly 2 micrograms of genomic DNA for TCR beta libraries was cryopreserved PBMCs. Some clones are missing from TCRdb's copy, which holds only in-frame ones; the method was immunoSEQ multiplex PCR. The sample carries 55,000 to 85,000 clones, 90% recorded once. Germline V gene sequence: CDR1 LNHDA, CDR2 SQIVND (reference sequence). CDR3 length: 14 residues. V lost 5 bases and J 2 bases, leaving 12 bases between the germline ends. The starting material was PBMCs, obtained after 12 months of ibrutinib treatment. The V and J genes are TRBV19 and TRBJ1-2; maybe TRBD1 (5 bases). The receptor was derived from a human donor with chronic lymphocytic leukemia. CDR3 sequence reads: CASSFPRQNYGYTF. In DNA, the CDR3 is TGTGCCAGTAGTTTCCCTAGACAGAACTATGGCTACACCTTC.